This entry lists 11 T cell receptor beta chains sequenced from one sample in a study of radiotherapy plus CTLA-4 blockade in lung cancer. Sequencing used immunoSEQ multiplex PCR; TCRdb keeps in-frame clones, though not all of them. The table lists about 110,000 clones, about 80% of them singletons. This material consisted of peripheral blood, taken from a patient treated with radiotherapy plus ipilimumab. The receptor source for this set is a human donor with non-small cell lung cancer that progressed on radiotherapy plus ipilimumab. Some clones in this sample may be carry-over from other donors' samples.

V and J are TRBV27 and TRBJ2-3; D is ambiguous. Germline CDR1 reads MNHEY; CDR2 reads SMNVEV (reference sequence). V lost 3 bases to trimming and J lost 2 bases, with 12 bases between them. CDR3 size: 15 residues. This CDR3 is CASSFGRPLTDTQYF. The CDR3 coding sequence is TGTGCCAGCAGTTTCGGGCGACCTCTCACAGATACGCAGTATTTT.

The chain joins TRBV5-4 to TRBJ1-3; D gene unclear. The V and J ends lost 1 base and 0 bases respectively, with 8 bases between them. This CDR3 contains 15 residues. Germline V gives CDR1 SGHNT, CDR2 YYREEE (reference sequence). The CDR3: CASSLSAYSGNTIYF. The CDR3 DNA reads TGTGCCAGCAGCTTGTCAGCTTACTCTGGAAACACCATATATTTT.

The count of this clone is one. The V gene is TRBV5-1, the J gene TRBJ1-2; no clear D. V gave up 7 bases and J gave up 5 bases, with 12 bases separating them. This CDR3 comprises 12 residues. Germline V CDR1 and CDR2: SGHRS, YFSETQ. For the CDR3, the DNA is TGCGCCAGCTCTGACGGGGTGTATGGCTACACCTTC. Translation: CASSDGVYGYTF.

The chain employs TRBV7-8 and TRBJ1-5; D gene unclear. The CDR3 covers 13 residues. From germline, CDR1 is SGHVS and CDR2 FQNEAQ. The ends were cut back, 3 bases at V and 9 bases at J, with 12 bases in the middle. The CDR3 nucleotides are TGTGCCAGCAGCTTCGACCAGAGCCTGCCCCAGCATTTT. This translates into CASSFDQSLPQHF.

The gene calls are TRBV6-5 and TRBJ1-4, with D possibly TRBD1 on 6 matching bases. V was pared by 6 bases and J by 8 bases, with 13 bases between. Germline CDR1 is MNHEY and CDR2 is SVGAGI. The length of the CDR3 is 13 residues. CDR3 bases: TGTGCCAGCAGCCAACAGGGAGGAGAAAAACTGTTTTTT. Protein product: CASSQQGGEKLFF.

V usage is TRBV27 and J usage is TRBJ1-1; D may be TRBD1 (6 bases). The length of the CDR3 is 15 residues. Trimming took 5 bases from V and 2 from J, leaving 15 bases between them. Germline values: CDR1 MNHEY, CDR2 SMNVEV (reference sequence). The CDR3 spells CASSAWAGDNTEAFF. CDR3 nucleotides: TGTGCCAGCAGTGCCTGGGCAGGGGACAACACTGAAGCTTTCTTT.

The V call is TRBV28, the J call TRBJ2-3; D possibly corresponds to TRBD1 (6 bases). The CDR3 has 14 amino acids. Trimming pared 8 bases from V and 5 bases from J, leaving 17 bases between. Germline CDR1 MDHEN, CDR2 SYDVKM. The CDR3: CASGLQGAKDTQYF. Written as DNA, the CDR3 is TGTGCCAGCGGATTACAGGGAGCGAAAGATACGCAGTATTTT. The variable domain in full, with the rest retrieved from reference TRBV28 and TRBJ2-3, is DVKVTQSSRYLVKRTGEKVFLECVQDMDHENMFWYRQDPGLGLRLIYFSYDVKMKEKGDIPEGYSVSREKKERFSLILESASTNQTSMYLCASGLQGAKDTQYFGPGTRLTVL.

Concerning this clone itself: The germline gene is not matched at one end of the junction; a read error may be the cause. The chain combines TRBV6-5 with TRBJ1-1, with D unclear. The length of the CDR3 is 12 residues. Germline CDR1 MNHEY, CDR2 SVGAGI. This chain's CDR3 is CTSTSFNTEAFF. In nucleotides, the CDR3 is TGTACCAGCACGAGTTTTAACACTGAAGCTTTCTTT.

The V gene is TRBV11-3, the J gene TRBJ2-5, with D possibly TRBD1 on 5 matching bases. This CDR3 has 13 residues. The V gene lost 8 bases and the J gene lost 7 bases, with 17 bases spanning the gap. From germline, CDR1 is SGHNT and CDR2 YENEEA. The CDR3 bases are TGTGCCAGCGGAACAGGTCGTATGGGGACCCAGTACTTC. Translated: CASGTGRMGTQYF.

This clone was picked up a small number of times. This sequence joins TRBV5-5 and TRBJ1-2; a possible D gene is TRBD1 (5 bases). V lost 4 bases and J 6 bases, leaving 10 bases between the germline ends. Germline CDR1 SGHKS, CDR2 YYEKEE (reference sequence). CDR3 length: 12 amino acids. The chain's CDR3 is CASSLVGHGYTF. For the CDR3, the DNA is TGTGCCAGCAGCCTCGTGGGACATGGCTACACCTTC.

This chain links TRBV11-2 with TRBJ2-7; D is ambiguous. Germline V gives CDR1 SGHAT, CDR2 FQNNGV. There are 11 residues in the CDR3. Trimming left V 4 bases short and J 7 bases short, with 8 bases between. The CDR3 bases are TGTGCCAGCAGCTCACAGCTTGAGCAGTACTTC. It is translated as CASSSQLEQYF.